The text below deals with one T cell receptor beta chain. The data belong to a study of blood T cell repertoires in COVID-19. Study details: The origin of the acute and convalescent COVID-19 samples was the United States, Italy and Spain. The analysed material was cDNA or gDNA that came from T cells, B-cell-depleted T cells, or PBMCs.

Study processing details: It was from reference gene primer amplification that nucleated cell counts were estimated. Measured with immunoSEQ multiplex PCR; TCRdb has only the in-frame clones, and not every one. The DNA was the basis for D and trimming; V, J and clone size are from that table. The table records 110,000 or so clones, about 85% of them present only once. This CDR3 has 14 residues. Losses at the gene ends were 4 bases for V and 4 bases for J; bases not matched to a gene: 8. Germline V gene data show CDR1 as GTSNPN and CDR2 as SVGIG (reference sequence). V gene TRBV30 combines with J gene TRBJ1-1; 8 nucleotides match TRBD1. The receptor comes from a man aged 50 to 60 with acute or convalescent COVID-19. The sequencing sample was made of peripheral blood. In DNA, the CDR3 is TGTGCCTGGATCCATACAGGGGGGATCACTGAAGCTTTCTTT. Translated, it gives CAWIHTGGITEAFF.